This T cell receptor beta chain emerged from a study of blood T cell repertoires in COVID-19 (dated by TCRdb to 2019 to 2021). Regarding the complete study: Collaborator samples came from the United States, Italy and Spain and covered acute and convalescent phases of COVID-19. The material from the prospective study consisted of cDNA or gDNA derived from T cells, B-cell-depleted T cells, or PBMCs. Where available, HLA class I and class II types were obtained from metadata supplied by the sample provider rather than from assay-based typing. The samples were drawn from the first 160 participants of the ongoing ImmuneRACE study and from 1,254 subjects provided by 6 global collaborators. The repertoires were released in a freely available public database meant as a resource for research on the immune response to SARS-CoV-2. The sample metadata nearly always contained a de-identified subject ID, COVID-19 status, age in years and sex. Subjects who had been exposed to COVID-19, were actively infected with it, or had recovered from it provided the deeply sampled blood TCRbeta repertoires that made up the dataset. What the study reported, not specific to this receptor: Clinical and demographic metadata were provided uncurated, with the amount varying by source and participant.

Each collaborating institution followed its own protocols to collect whole blood in K2EDTA tubes. For TCRbeta analysis, collaborators shipped samples in one of three forms: frozen whole blood, isolated PBMCs, or DNA extracted from either of those sample types. TCRbeta CDR3 regions were amplified from genomic DNA using the immunoSEQ Assay, a bias-controlled multiplex PCR. On the study's bioinformatics: Within the assay, amplification of reference gene primers was used to estimate how many nucleated cells each sample contained. Sequence reads were collapsed and filtered to measure the absolute abundance of every unique TCRbeta CDR3 rearrangement. For each sample, productive Simpson clonality was calculated by taking the square root of Simpson's diversity index across productive rearrangements. What TCRdb holds here is the immuneACCESS table cut down to in-frame rearrangements. Part of the clones is not present; checked against another copy, under half of the missing clones reflect an unresolved V gene, and the others are unexplained. For V, J and clone size, that table is used; D and trimming come from the DNA. This sample lists about 110,000 clones; less than 75% were detected once. The ten top clones hold less than 10% of the sample.

For this clone: What this receptor recognizes is not known. No qualities accompany the bases; no much larger clone lies one base away.

The CDR3, cysteine through phenylalanine, is 15 amino acids long. Left in the record is the CDR3 DNA by itself, 45 bases read in frame from the first base. Via the germline V gene (reference sequence), CDR1 is MNHNY and CDR2 SVGAGI. Between the V and J ends, shortened by 2 bases and 5 bases respectively, the junction contains 13 bases. This receptor chain uses TRBV6-6 and TRBJ1-5; 6 matching bases give a weak D call of TRBD1. This TCR was sampled from a woman between 55 and 75 years old with acute or convalescent COVID-19. The sequenced sample consisted of peripheral blood. The nucleotides read TGTGCCAGCAGTTACACACAGGGTGAGGATCAGCCCCAGCATTTT. Its translation reads: CASSYTQGEDQPQHF.